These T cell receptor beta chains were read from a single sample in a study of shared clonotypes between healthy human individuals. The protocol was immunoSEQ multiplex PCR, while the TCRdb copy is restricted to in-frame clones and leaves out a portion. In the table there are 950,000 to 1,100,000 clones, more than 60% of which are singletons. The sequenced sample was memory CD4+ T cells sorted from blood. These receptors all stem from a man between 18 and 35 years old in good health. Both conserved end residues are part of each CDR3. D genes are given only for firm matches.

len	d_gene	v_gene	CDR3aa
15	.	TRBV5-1	CASSIPGLNTGELFF
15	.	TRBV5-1	CASSSGSRSSYEQYF
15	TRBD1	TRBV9	CASSVRDRVGNEQFF
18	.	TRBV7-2	CASSPRTGGTIRSGELFF
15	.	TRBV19	CASRTTGRTNYGYTF
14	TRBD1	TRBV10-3	CATSGTANTGELFF
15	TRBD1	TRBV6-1	CASSISGGAGGGYTF
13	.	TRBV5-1	CASSLIGGNEQFF
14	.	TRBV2	CASKGGSPTYEQYF
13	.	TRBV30	CAWGLSRAYGYTF
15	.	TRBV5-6	CASSLAVSNTGELFF
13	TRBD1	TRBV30	CAWSSRGTGDQYF
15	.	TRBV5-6	CASSLGLTSTDTQYF
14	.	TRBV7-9	CASSFLNSNQPQHF
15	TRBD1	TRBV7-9	CASSLVGQGNSPLHF
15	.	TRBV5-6	CASSWGGSYNSPLHF
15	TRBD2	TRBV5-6	CASSFASGGTDTQYF
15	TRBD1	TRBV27	CASSLQKTGPETQYF
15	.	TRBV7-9	CASSPRLQGESEAFF
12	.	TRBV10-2	CASREQSQPQHF
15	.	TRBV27	CASSLPPGFNYGYTF
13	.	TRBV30	CAWDRSLFNEQFF
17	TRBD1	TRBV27	CASSSNPPDRVDSPLHF
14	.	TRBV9	CASSLNGDNEKLFF